This T cell receptor (beta chain) was recovered during a study of T cell responses to AZD1222 COVID-19 vaccine. Assay used: immunoSEQ multiplex PCR; TCRdb lists only in-frame clones, some missing. The table records about 100,000 clones, 87% of them present only once. To note about this clone: Antigen specificity is unknown.

Germline CDR1 reads ENHRY; CDR2 reads SYGVKD. The CDR3 runs to 15 residues. V shed 8 bases and J 5 bases; nucleotides not matched to a gene: 9. Overall study findings and caveats: The study identified only a handful of AZD1222 recipients as seropositive at baseline.

The sample in question was peripheral blood, obtained on day 0 of AZD1222 vaccination. The TCR was taken from an adult in good health. The gene calls are TRBV10-3 and TRBJ2-2, with 9 bases lining up with TRBD1. The DNA of the CDR3 is TGTGCCATCGGAGGGGACAGGGTCGCAACCGGGGAGCTGTTTTTT. It translates to CAIGGDRVATGELFF.